This TCR beta chain emerged from a study of cytomegalovirus exposure and HLA in healthy donors. With respect to this clone: Its antigen is as yet unknown.

Primers included in the PCR were 60 Vbeta and 13 Jbeta primers. As handled by the study authors: Unique TCR beta chains numbered approximately 76 million in a later analysis, with about 9.9 million shared. Sequenced by immunoSEQ multiplex PCR; TCRdb stores in-frame clones only, minus some. D and trimming come from the DNA, and the V and J calls and clone size come from that table. The repertoire holds 200,000 to 250,000 clones, with around 80% as singletons. Study findings and constraints: V- and J-gene trimming in TCR beta was tied to a missense DCLRE1C variant by an analysis performed later.

This CDR3 contains 12 residues. The V gene's germline CDR1 is LNHDA and CDR2 SQIVND (reference sequence). Trimming left V 7 bases short and J 6 bases short, with 13 bases between. This rearrangement joins TRBV19 to TRBJ2-7; D may be TRBD2 (5 bases). The receptor's source is a man aged 18-30 years in good health and CMV-seronegative. Sequenced sample: PBMCs. This chain's CDR3 is CASTSRGSEQYF. The CDR3 DNA sequence: TGTGCCAGTACTTCCCGGGGTTCCGAGCAGTACTTC.